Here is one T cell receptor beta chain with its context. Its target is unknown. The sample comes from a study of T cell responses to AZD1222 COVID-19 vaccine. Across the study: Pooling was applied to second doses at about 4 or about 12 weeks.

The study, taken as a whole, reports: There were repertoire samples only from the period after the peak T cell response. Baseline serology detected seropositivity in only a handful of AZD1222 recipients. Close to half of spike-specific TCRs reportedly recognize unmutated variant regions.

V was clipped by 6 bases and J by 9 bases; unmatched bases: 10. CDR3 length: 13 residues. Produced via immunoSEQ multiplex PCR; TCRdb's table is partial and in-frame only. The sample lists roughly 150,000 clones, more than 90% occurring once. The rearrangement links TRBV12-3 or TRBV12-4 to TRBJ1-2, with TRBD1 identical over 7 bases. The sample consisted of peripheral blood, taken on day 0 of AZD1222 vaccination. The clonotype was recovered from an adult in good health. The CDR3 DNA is TGTGCCAGCAGAAAGGGACAGCCTGGAAGCTACACCTTC. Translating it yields CASRKGQPGSYTF.